The sequence of this T cell receptor (beta chain) was determined in a study of Graves' ophthalmopathy and Graves' hyperthyroidism. This clonotype showed up many times. Germline V lookup: CDR1 SNHLY, CDR2 FYNNEI. The CDR3 length is 15 residues. Germline trimming cut 7 bases from V and 3 bases from J; bases unmatched to any gene: 8. None of the included patients had other autoimmune diseases, uncontrolled infections, pregnancy or lactation, as these led to exclusion. Amplification of TCR beta CDR3 regions used RNA transcripts. First-round RT-PCR employed HTBI primers, with a second-round multiplex PCR after it. In TCRdb, the multiplex PCR reads were re-called with MiXCR into one record per CDR3 protein. The sample lists about 550,000 distinct CDR3 sequences; less than 45% were seen once.

The chain couples TRBV2 to TRBJ2-5; 10 bases match TRBD1. The sequencing input was peripheral blood or thyroid tissue (not recorded which). This TCR was recovered from an adult man with Graves' hyperthyroidism. DNA of the CDR3: TGTGCCAGCAAGAGAATCGGGACAGGGGAAGAGACCCAGTACTTC. Amino acids: CASKRIGTGEETQYF.